This T cell receptor beta chain derives from a study of blood T cell repertoires in COVID-19. Germline CDR1 and CDR2: MDHEN and SYDVKM. The CDR3 extends over 16 amino acids. V was pared by 3 bases and J by 4 bases, with 11 bases of the junction left unmatched. Profiling relied on immunoSEQ multiplex PCR, and the TCRdb table lists in-frame clones only, not all of them. This table has about 340,000 clones, roughly 86% appearing once. This clone was seen only once. This receptor was obtained from a woman aged 65 to 85 with COVID-19, enrolled during active disease. Sequencing used peripheral blood. This chain connects TRBV28 to TRBJ1-2; 7 nucleotides line up with TRBD1. CDR3 bases: TGTGCCAGCAGTTTGCTTCGGGACAGCGAAGGCTATGGCTACACCTTC. Its translation: CASSLLRDSEGYGYTF.